The 8 T cell receptor beta chains given below trace back to one sample, sequenced in a study. One entry per CDR3 protein, called by TCRdb with MiXCR from the 5' RACE reads. The sample has fewer than 25,000 distinct CDR3 sequences, under 40% seen once; the top ten hold roughly 2.4%. Sequenced: tumor-infiltrating naive CD4+ T cells sorted from the breast tumor. Subset denoted: naive CD4+ T cells, CD4+CD45RA+CD25-. The receptors were sampled from a female donor with breast cancer.

The genes are TRBV20-1 and TRBJ2-3, with 12 bases fitting TRBD2. Germline assignment: CDR1 DFQATT and CDR2 SNEGSKA (reference sequence). V dropped 6 bases and J dropped 0; count of bases not matched to a gene: 7. The CDR3 sequence is 16 residues long. The CDR3: CSATLLAGGSTDTQYF. CDR3 nucleotide sequence: TGCAGTGCAACCCTGCTAGCGGGAGGGAGCACAGATACGCAGTATTTT.

To note about this clonotype: This may come from a read error, since a much larger clone is one base off. This sequence joins TRBV6-5 and TRBJ2-4, with a tentative D call TRBD1 (5 bases). Germline CDR1 and CDR2: MNHEY and SVGAGI. The CDR3 consists of 10 residues. CDR3 nucleotides: TGTGCCAGTCTAAAGGACATGCAGTACTTC. This codes for CASLKDMQYF.

This clonotype was counted at least ten times. The rearrangement joins TRBV15 to TRBJ2-1; D might be TRBD1 (5 bases). Germline V gene lookup returns CDR1 LNHNV and CDR2 YYDKDF (reference sequence). There are 12 residues in the CDR3. V lost 6 bases, J lost 4 bases, and 7 bases lay in between. DNA for the CDR3: TGTGCCACCAGAGGGGATTACAATGAGCAGTTCTTC. Amino acids: CATRGDYNEQFF.

With regard to this clonotype: The CDR3 end shows no conserved phenylalanine or tryptophan, and so a read error is likely. This sequence joins TRBV6-5 and TRBJ1-1; tentatively, D is TRBD1 (6 bases). Germline V gene sequence: CDR1 MNHEY, CDR2 SVGAGI. CDR3 length: 13 amino acids. CDR3 loop: CAGSFDRNTVAFS. CDR3 bases: TGTGCCGGCAGTTTCGACAGGAACACTGTAGCTTTCTCT.

This clonotype appeared many times. This sequence joins TRBV6-4 and TRBJ1-1; D not resolved. The ends were cut back, 6 bases at V and 0 bases at J, with 8 bases in the middle. CDR1 and CDR2 from the germline V gene are MRHNA and SNTAGT. The CDR3 has 13 amino acids. The CDR3 nucleotides read TGTGCCAGCAGGATGACGTTGAACACTGAAGCTTTCTTT. Translation: CASRMTLNTEAFF.

This clonotype has just a few counts. The chain carries TRBV7-2 and TRBJ2-3, with D uncertain. The CDR3 is 13 amino acids. CDR1 is SGHTA and CDR2 is FQGNSA in the germline V gene. V was clipped by 5 bases and J by 2 bases, with 8 bases between them. CDR3 nucleotides: TGTGCCAGCAGCCCAAACCCCACAGATACGCAGTATTTT. This sequence encodes CASSPNPTDTQYF.

The rearrangement joins TRBV9 to TRBJ2-7, with D unclear. V shed 0 bases and J shed 4 bases, with 14 bases lying between them. The CDR3 totals 15 residues. The germline V gene has CDR1 SGDLS and CDR2 YYNGEE. CDR3: CASSVEENAGYEQYF. The CDR3, as DNA: TGTGCCAGCAGCGTAGAAGAGAACGCCGGATACGAGCAGTACTTC.

Comment on this clonotype: At one boundary the junction diverges from the germline segment, which might be a read error. The chain has TRBV5-1 and TRBJ1-2, with D tentatively TRBD1 (5 bases). CDR1 and CDR2 from the germline V gene are SGHRS and YFSETQ. CDR3 length: 14 amino acids. CDR3 nucleotides: TGCGCCAGCTCCGGGACTCCAGCTAACTATGGCTACACCTTT. This translates into CASSGTPANYGYTF.